This TCR beta chain stems from a study of blood T cell repertoires in COVID-19. The table came from immunoSEQ multiplex PCR; TCRdb's copy has only in-frame clones and leaves some out. The sample includes fewer than 50,000 clones, about 80% seen only once; the top ten take around a quarter. V lost 4 bases and J lost 9, with 13 bases in between. Per the germline V gene, CDR1 is LGHDT and CDR2 is YNNKEL (reference sequence). The CDR3 consists of 14 residues. V is TRBV3-1 (or the pseudogene TRBV3-2) and J is TRBJ1-6; a weak D match, TRBD1 (5 bases). This clonotype was sampled from a man between 65 and 85 years old with acute or convalescent COVID-19. Sequencing was performed on peripheral blood. This chain's CDR3 is CASSLGREGSPLHF. CDR3 DNA: TGTGCCAGCAGCCTCGGCAGGGAAGGTTCACCCCTCCACTTT.